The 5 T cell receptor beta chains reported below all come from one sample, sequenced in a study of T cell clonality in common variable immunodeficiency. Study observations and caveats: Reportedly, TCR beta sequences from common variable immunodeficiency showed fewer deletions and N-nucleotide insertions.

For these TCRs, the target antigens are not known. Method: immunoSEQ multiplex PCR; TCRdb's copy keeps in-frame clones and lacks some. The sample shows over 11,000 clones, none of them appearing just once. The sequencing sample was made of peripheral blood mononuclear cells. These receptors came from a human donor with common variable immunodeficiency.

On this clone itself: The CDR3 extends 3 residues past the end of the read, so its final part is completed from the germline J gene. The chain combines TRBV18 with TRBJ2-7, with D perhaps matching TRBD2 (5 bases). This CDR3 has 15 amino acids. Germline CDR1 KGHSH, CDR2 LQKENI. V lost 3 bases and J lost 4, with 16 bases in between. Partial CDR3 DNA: TGTGCCAGCTCACCCCGGACGGGGTTAGGGTACGAG. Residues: CASSPRTGLGYE. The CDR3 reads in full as CASSPRTGLGYEQYF.

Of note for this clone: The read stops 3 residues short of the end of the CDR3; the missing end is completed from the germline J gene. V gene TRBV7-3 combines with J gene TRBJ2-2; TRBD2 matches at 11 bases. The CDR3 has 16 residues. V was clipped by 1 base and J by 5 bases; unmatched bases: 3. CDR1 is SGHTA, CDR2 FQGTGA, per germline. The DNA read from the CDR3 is TGTGCCAGCAGCTTAAATCTAGCGGGGGGAACCGGGGAG. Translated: CASSLNLAGGTGE. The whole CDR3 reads CASSLNLAGGTGELFF.

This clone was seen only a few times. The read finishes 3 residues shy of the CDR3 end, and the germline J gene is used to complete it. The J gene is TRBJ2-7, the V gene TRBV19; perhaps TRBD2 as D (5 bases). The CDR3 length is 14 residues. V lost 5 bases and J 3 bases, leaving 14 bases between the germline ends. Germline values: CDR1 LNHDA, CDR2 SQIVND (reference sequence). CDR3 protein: CASSPTGKIYEQYF. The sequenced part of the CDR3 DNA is TGTGCCAGTAGTCCAACGGGGAAAATCTACGAG.

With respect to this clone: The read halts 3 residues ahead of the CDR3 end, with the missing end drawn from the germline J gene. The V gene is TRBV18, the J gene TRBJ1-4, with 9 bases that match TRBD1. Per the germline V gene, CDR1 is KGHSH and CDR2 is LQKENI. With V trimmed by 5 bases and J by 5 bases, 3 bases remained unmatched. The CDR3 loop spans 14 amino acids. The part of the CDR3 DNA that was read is TGTGCCAGCTCATCGGACAGGGGAAATGAAAAA. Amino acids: CASSSDRGNEK. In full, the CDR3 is CASSSDRGNEKLFF.

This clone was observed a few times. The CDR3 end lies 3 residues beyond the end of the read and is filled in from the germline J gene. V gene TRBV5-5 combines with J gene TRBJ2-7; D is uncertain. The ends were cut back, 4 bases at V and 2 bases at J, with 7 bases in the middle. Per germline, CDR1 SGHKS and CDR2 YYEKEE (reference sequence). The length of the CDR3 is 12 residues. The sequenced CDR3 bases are TGTGCCAGCAGCCGTGGCCCCTACGAG. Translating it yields CASSRGPYE. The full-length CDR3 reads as CASSRGPYEQYF.